The 27 T cell receptor beta chains given below trace back to one sample, sequenced in a study of T cells in Graves' hyperthyroidism and ophthalmopathy (dated by TCRdb to the late 2010s). The receptor library was made with multiplex PCR. The sequencer was an Illumina HiSeq 2000. The TCR beta CDR3 regions were amplified from RNA transcripts. A first-round RT-PCR of the TCR CDR3 used the HTBI primer set with the Qiagen OneStep RT-PCR kit. The public reads were reprocessed in TCRdb via fastp at Q25 and MiXCR, keeping in-frame beta chains. Each CDR3 protein gets just one entry, which takes the most common genes and DNA from the rows behind it. Recorded for this sample are roughly 550,000 distinct CDR3 sequences; around 16% of them occurred a single time. The ten largest clonotypes hold about 29% of the sample. Specimen: blood. The receptors here all came from a woman in her twenties or thirties with Graves' ophthalmopathy.

This clonotype appeared many times. This chain joins TRBV28 and TRBJ2-6, with D tentatively TRBD1 (6 bases). The CDR3 runs 17 residues. The V end was cut by 6 bases, the J end by 0 bases, with 15 bases between. Germline V CDR1 and CDR2: MDHEN, SYDVKM. Here the CDR3 reads CASSTGTRPSGANVLTF. The CDR3 DNA sequence: TGTGCCAGCAGCACCGGGACACGACCCTCTGGGGCCAACGTCCTGACTTTC.

This clonotype came up many times. This sequence joins TRBV20-1 and TRBJ2-7; TRBD1 matches 11 bases. Trimming removed 3 bases from V and 5 bases from J; junction bases left unmatched: 9. Germline CDR1 reads DFQATT; CDR2 reads SNEGSKA (reference sequence). The CDR3 contains 15 residues. CDR3 nucleotide sequence: TGCAGTGCTAGGCGGGGACAGGGGGAAGCTCACGAGCAGTACTTC. The encoded protein is CSARRGQGEAHEQYF.

This clonotype was picked up many times. V gene TRBV5-1 combines with J gene TRBJ2-1, with D uncertain. This CDR3 has 17 residues. The germline V gene has CDR1 SGHRS and CDR2 YFSETQ. Trimming cost V 3 bases and J 0 bases, with 16 bases left between them. The CDR3 DNA follows: TGCGCCAGCAGCTCAACAAATTACCCGAGCTCCTACAATGAGCAGTTCTTC. It encodes CASSSTNYPSSYNEQFF. Filled out from reference TRBV5-1 and TRBJ2-1, the complete variable domain reads KAGVTQTPRYLIKTRGQQVTLSCSPISGHRSVSWYQQTPGQGLQFLFEYFSETQRNKGNFPGRFSGRQFSNSRSEMNVSTLELGDSALYLCASSSTNYPSSYNEQFFGPGTRLTVL.

The chain uses TRBV5-4 and TRBJ2-7; D is unclear. V was pared by 1 base and J by 3 bases, with 14 bases between. Germline-derived CDR1 and CDR2 are SGHNT and YYREEE (reference sequence). The CDR3 length is 15 residues. For the CDR3, the DNA is TGTGCCAGCAGCTTGTTTCCGCCCAGCGACTACGAGCAGTACTTC. Amino acids: CASSLFPPSDYEQYF.

This clonotype has ten or more counts. The rearrangement uses TRBV30 and TRBJ1-2; possibly TRBD1 for D (5 bases). Trimming removed 4 bases at V and 7 bases at J, with 25 bases between. From germline, CDR1 is GTSNPN and CDR2 SVGIG (reference sequence). CDR3 length: 16 amino acids. DNA for the CDR3: TGTGCCTGGAACCCTTCCATCGGGACGCCTAGGAGTGGCTACACCTTC. It yields the protein CAWNPSIGTPRSGYTF.

This clonotype was found many times. The CDR3 reads CAWTPGRSYNEQFF. CDR3 sequence (DNA): TGTGCCTGGACCCCCGGGAGGTCCTACAATGAGCAGTTCTTC. V usage is TRBV30 and J usage is TRBJ2-1; TRBD2 aligns across 7 bases. The J segment lost 1 base and the V segment lost 4 bases, leaving 4 bases of the junction unmatched. CDR3 length: 14 residues. CDR1 GTSNPN and CDR2 SVGIG come from the germline V gene (reference sequence).

The table lists this clonotype with many counts. V usage is TRBV10-3 and J usage is TRBJ2-7; 11 positions match TRBD2. This CDR3 region has 14 residues. CDR1 is ENHRY, CDR2 SYGVKD, per germline. The V segment lost 2 bases and the J segment 6 bases; nucleotides outside the gene matches: 3. DNA of the CDR3: TGTGCCATCAGTGAGGAACTAGCGGGGGCCGAGCAGTACTTC. It encodes CAISEELAGAEQYF.

This clonotype was seen at least ten times. The J gene is TRBJ1-5, the V gene TRBV20-1; 8 positions agree with TRBD1. V lost 5 bases to trimming and J lost 7 bases; unmatched junction nucleotides: 7. CDR1 and CDR2 (germline): DFQATT, SNEGSKA (reference sequence). The CDR3 sequence is 13 residues long. Here the CDR3 DNA reads TGCAGTGCTCAGGCAGGGGGCGGGCAGCCCCAGCATTTT. It encodes CSAQAGGGQPQHF.

This clonotype was counted a few times. This chain's CDR3 is CASSESEEPLIFNYEQYF. Here the CDR3 DNA reads TGTGCCAGCAGTGAATCGGAAGAACCCCTGATATTTAACTACGAGCAGTACTTC. This chain links TRBV6-1 with TRBJ2-7; unclear D gene. The CDR3 contains 18 residues. CDR1 and CDR2 (germline): MNHNS, SASEGT. Trimming cost V 2 bases and J 3 bases, with 23 bases left between them.

About this clonotype: This clone may be a read error of a much larger clone one base away. The chain is built from TRBV28 and TRBJ2-3, with a possible D match to TRBD2 (6 bases). CDR3 length equals 14 residues. The germline V gene has CDR1 MDHEN and CDR2 SYDVKM. The ends were cut back, 5 bases at V and 4 bases at J, with 13 bases in the middle. CDR3 in amino acids: CASSADGGSDTQYF. The CDR3, as DNA: TGTGCCAGCAGTGCTGACGGGGGATCAGATACGCAGTATTTT.

The CDR3 reads CASSRDSINQPQHF. In DNA form, the CDR3 reads TGTGCCAGTAGTAGGGACAGTATCAATCAGCCCCAGCATTTT. This sequence joins TRBV19 and TRBJ1-5; 7 nucleotides align to TRBD1. Per germline, CDR1 LNHDA and CDR2 SQIVND (reference sequence). The CDR3 extends over 14 amino acids. With V trimmed by 4 bases and J by 3 bases, 3 bases remained unmatched.

The V call is TRBV20-1, the J call TRBJ1-5; 11 nucleotides match TRBD1. The CDR3 has 15 amino acids. Germline CDR1 DFQATT, CDR2 SNEGSKA (reference sequence). V trimming: 5 bases; J trimming: 5 bases; junction bases outside the gene matches: 8. CDR3 region: CSARKGTGGHQPQHF. The CDR3 DNA reads as TGCAGTGCTCGTAAAGGGACAGGGGGACATCAGCCCCAGCATTTT.

The sample holds a few counts of this clonotype. V gene TRBV4-3 combines with J gene TRBJ2-7; 7 nucleotides agree with TRBD2. Trimming at V came to 0 bases and at J to 3 bases, leaving 5 bases not matched to a gene. The length of the CDR3 is 15 residues. Germline loops: CDR1 LGHNA, CDR2 YSLEER. The CDR3 nucleotides read TGCGCCAGCAGCCAAGATACCGGGAGGAACTACGAGCAGTACTTC. As protein: CASSQDTGRNYEQYF.

This clonotype showed up many times. The chain recombines TRBV20-1 with TRBJ2-1, with TRBD2 identical over 14 bases. The J segment lost 7 bases and the V segment lost 6 bases, leaving 11 bases of the junction unmatched. CDR1 and CDR2 (germline): DFQATT, SNEGSKA (reference sequence). CDR3 length equals 16 residues. CDR3 region: CSAYGLAGGWKNEQFF. Written as DNA, the CDR3 is TGCAGTGCCTACGGACTAGCGGGAGGATGGAAAAATGAGCAGTTCTTC.

The J gene is TRBJ2-7, the V gene TRBV13, with 10 bases aligning to TRBD2. The CDR3 is made up of 16 amino acids. Germline-derived CDR1 and CDR2 are PRHDT and FYEKMQ (reference sequence). With V trimmed by 5 bases and J by 0 bases, 7 bases remained unmatched. This CDR3 is CASSLTSGWSSYEQYF. In DNA form, the CDR3 reads TGTGCCAGCAGCCTGACTAGCGGGTGGAGCTCCTACGAGCAGTACTTC.

This clonotype was observed a handful of times. This chain connects TRBV9 to TRBJ2-3, with no clear D. CDR1 is SGDLS, CDR2 YYNGEE, per germline. V was shortened by 0 bases and J by 2 bases, with 4 bases between the two germline ends. The CDR3 is 13 amino acids. In nucleotides, the CDR3 is TGTGCCAGCAGCGTAGCATTCACAGATACGCAGTATTTT. Amino acid sequence: CASSVAFTDTQYF.

In the case of this clonotype: Possible read error: a much larger clone is one base away. V and J are TRBV12-3 or TRBV12-4 and TRBJ2-1; D ambiguous. The length of the CDR3 is 15 residues. V lost 5 bases to trimming and J lost 6 bases, with 17 bases between them. Here the CDR3 reads CASSPASRRRNEQFF. The CDR3 coding sequence is TGTGCCAGCAGTCCTGCTTCGAGGCGGCGCAATGAGCAGTTCTTC.

The rearrangement links TRBV11-1 to TRBJ2-5, with TRBD2 matching over 13 bases. This CDR3 region has 15 residues. Trimming removed 5 bases from V and 1 base from J; junction bases left unmatched: 1. The germline V gene encodes CDR1 SGHAT and CDR2 FQDESV (reference sequence). The CDR3 DNA reads TGTGCCAGCAGCGGGACTAGCGGGATCCAAGAGACCCAGTACTTC. Translated, it gives CASSGTSGIQETQYF. The complete variable domain, with remaining parts taken from reference TRBV11-1 and TRBJ2-5, reads EAEVAQSPRYKITEKSQAVAFWCDPISGHATLYWYRQILGQGPELLVQFQDESVVDDSQLPKDRFSAERLKGVDSTLKIQPAELGDSAMYLCASSGTSGIQETQYFGPGTRLLVL.

This clonotype came up many times. The chain employs TRBV6-2 or TRBV6-3 and TRBJ2-7; D unclear. This CDR3 comprises 14 residues. Germline loops: CDR1 MNHEY, CDR2 SVGEGT. With 7 bases removed from V and 6 bases from J, the gap between germline ends came to 19 bases. CDR3 in amino acids: CASTPPLRTGEQYF. CDR3 coding DNA: TGTGCCAGCACTCCGCCCCTCAGGACGGGCGAGCAGTACTTC.

The genes are TRBV10-3 and TRBJ1-3; weak D call: TRBD1 (5 bases). From germline, CDR1 is ENHRY and CDR2 SYGVKD. CDR3 length equals 15 residues. Trimming took off 3 bases at V and 0 bases at J, with 9 bases between the two ends. The CDR3 loop reads CAISDSGSSGNTIYF. CDR3 in DNA: TGTGCCATCAGTGATTCAGGGAGCTCTGGAAACACCATATATTTT.

This clonotype was detected ten times or more. The V and J genes are TRBV6-2 or TRBV6-3 and TRBJ2-1, with D hard to call. V shed 0 bases and J shed 4 bases, with 10 bases lying between them. Germline V gene lookup returns CDR1 MNHEY and CDR2 SVGEGT. CDR3 length equals 15 residues. CDR3 in DNA: TGTGCCAGCAGTTACTCGATGACTGGTTACAATGAGCAGTTCTTC. This encodes CASSYSMTGYNEQFF.

In the case of this clonotype: The junction shows a germline mismatch at one end, possibly a read error. The gene calls are TRBV6-1 and TRBJ2-5, with 7 positions matching TRBD2. The CDR3 covers 17 residues. CDR1 is MNHNS and CDR2 is SASEGT in the germline V gene. CDR3 sequence: CASSESFGASGQETQHF. Written as DNA, the CDR3 is TGTGCCAGCAGTGAATCTTTCGGGGCTAGCGGTCAAGAGACCCAGCACTTC.

This clonotype was picked up a small number of times. The V and J genes are TRBV4-2 and TRBJ2-2; TRBD2 is a possible D gene (6 bases). Germline lookup yields CDR1 LGHNA and CDR2 YNFKEQ. V was pared by 0 bases and J by 5 bases, with 10 bases between. There are 15 residues in the CDR3. The CDR3 DNA reads TGTGCCAGCAGCCAAGATCTCGCGGGAACCGGGGAGCTGTTTTTT. It codes for CASSQDLAGTGELFF.

This clonotype was picked up a small number of times. The chain is built from TRBV10-1 and TRBJ2-1; 10 bases fit TRBD2. CDR3 size: 15 residues. The junction had 6 bases not matched to a gene; V was cut back by 5 bases and J by 5 bases. Germline assignment: CDR1 WNHNN and CDR2 SYGVQD (reference sequence). The CDR3 nucleotides read TGCGCCAGCAGTCCAGTAGCGGGAGGAAACAATGAGCAGTTCTTC. It is translated as CASSPVAGGNNEQFF.

This clonotype was counted between two and nine times. This chain links TRBV20-1 with TRBJ1-1; D call uncertain. The CDR3 loop spans 14 amino acids. CDR1 is DFQATT and CDR2 is SNEGSKA in the germline V gene (reference sequence). Between the trimmed V and J ends, which lost 2 bases and 1 base, there was a span of 11 bases. CDR3 loop: CSARLGGPNTEAFF. CDR3 nucleotide sequence: TGCAGTGCTAGATTGGGCGGGCCGAACACTGAAGCTTTCTTT.

In its sample, this clonotype was seen a few times. This sequence joins TRBV7-9 and TRBJ2-1; TRBD1 agrees at 7 bases. There are 14 residues in the CDR3. V shed 7 bases, J shed 2 bases, and the junction held 5 bases outside the gene matches. Germline CDR1 is SEHNR and CDR2 is FQNEAQ (reference sequence). The CDR3 loop is CASTNTGAYNEQFF. The CDR3 nucleotides are TGTGCCAGCACCAATACAGGGGCCTACAATGAGCAGTTCTTC. Complete variable domain (other parts from reference TRBV7-9 and TRBJ2-1): DTGVSQNPRHKITKRGQNVTFRCDPISEHNRLYWYRQTLGQGPEFLTYFQNEAQLEKSRLLSDRFSAERPKGSFSTLEIQRTEQGDSAMYLCASTNTGAYNEQFFGPGTRLTVL.

The sample holds many counts of this clonotype. The chain is built from TRBV18 and TRBJ2-3; D gene uncertain. Trimming stripped 5 bases from V and 0 bases from J, with 6 bases between. The CDR3 totals 13 residues. Germline CDR1 is KGHSH and CDR2 is LQKENI. CDR3 protein: CASSADSTDTQYF. CDR3 sequence (DNA): TGTGCCAGCTCAGCGGACAGCACAGATACGCAGTATTTT.